This TCR beta chain stems from a study of immune evolution from preneoplasia to lung adenocarcinoma. This clone turned up a few times. Produced via immunoSEQ multiplex PCR; TCRdb's table is partial and in-frame only. The sample comprises about 8,600 clones, about 80% of which are singletons, and 6.6% rests with the top ten. This TCR was sampled from a person between 60 and 79 years old with lung adenocarcinoma. The sequencing input was FFPE lung adenocarcinoma in situ tissue.

CDR3 in DNA: TGCGCCAGCGGTAGGAGCTCCTACGAGCAGTACTTC. This translates into CASGRSSYEQYF. This chain connects TRBV10-2 to TRBJ2-7; D not resolved. Trimming pared 8 bases from V and 0 bases from J, leaving 8 bases between. Germline loops: CDR1 WSHSY, CDR2 SAAADI. The CDR3 has 12 amino acids.